The 16 T cell receptor beta chains below were found in one sample sequenced in a study of blood T cell repertoires in COVID-19. Some clones are missing from TCRdb's copy, which holds only in-frame ones; the method was immunoSEQ multiplex PCR. The sample has around 240,000 clones; 91% are singletons. Sequenced input: PBMCs or T cells enriched from blood (not recorded which). These receptors were obtained from a human donor in a cohort exposed to, infected with or recovered from COVID-19 (not recorded which). The donor label of this sample is uncertain.

The chain couples TRBV7-9 to TRBJ2-3, with D possibly matching TRBD2 (6 bases). The germline gives CDR1 SEHNR, CDR2 FQNEAQ (reference sequence). V lost 5 bases, J lost 7 bases, and 10 bases lay in between. The CDR3 runs to 12 residues. The CDR3 here is CASSPSGYTQYF. The CDR3 DNA reads TGTGCCAGCAGCCCCAGCGGGTATACGCAGTATTTT.

The rearrangement links TRBV29-1 to TRBJ2-3, with D possibly being TRBD2 (6 bases). Germline V gene sequence: CDR1 SQVTM, CDR2 ANQGSEA. V lost 7 bases and J lost 4, with 18 bases in between. The CDR3 contains 14 residues. The CDR3 protein is CSGRRVASADTQYF. The CDR3 bases are TGCAGCGGTCGGAGGGTAGCGAGTGCAGATACGCAGTATTTT.

Regarding this clone: Compared with germline, one end of the junction differs, possibly owing to a read error. The chain combines TRBV7-3 with TRBJ2-3; 8 bases are a match to TRBD2. CDR1 and CDR2 (germline): SGHTA, FQGTGA. CDR3 length: 17 amino acids. Here the CDR3 reads CVSSRHGRGQRGDTQYF. The CDR3 DNA reads as TGTGTCAGCAGCCGACATGGGCGGGGCCAGCGGGGGGATACGCAGTATTTT.

The chain couples TRBV7-2 to TRBJ1-2, with no clear D. Trimming removed 5 bases at V and 1 base at J, with 11 bases between. The CDR3 has 14 residues. Germline CDR1 reads SGHTA; CDR2 reads FQGNSA. The CDR3 coding sequence is TGTGCCAGCAGCCCTCTCGGTGTTAACTATGGCTACACCTTC. It yields the protein CASSPLGVNYGYTF.

The J gene is TRBJ1-2, the V gene TRBV30; 11 nucleotides agree with TRBD1. Looked up from germline, CDR1 is GTSNPN and CDR2 is SVGIG (reference sequence). Trimming at V came to 3 bases and at J to 5 bases, leaving 5 bases not matched to a gene. The length of the CDR3 is 14 residues. For the CDR3, the DNA is TGTGCCTGGAGCGGGACAGGGGGAGCTTATGGCTACACCTTC. It codes for CAWSGTGGAYGYTF.

The rearrangement joins TRBV12-3 or TRBV12-4 to TRBJ1-2; no firm D call. The length of the CDR3 is 13 residues. The ends were cut back, 3 bases at V and 8 bases at J, with 13 bases in the middle. CDR3 protein: CASSFGIPPGYTF. DNA of the CDR3: TGTGCCAGCAGTTTTGGCATTCCCCCGGGCTACACCTTC.

This chain links TRBV19 with TRBJ1-1; the D gene is possibly TRBD1 (6 bases). With 8 bases removed from V and 1 base from J, the gap between germline ends came to 14 bases. This CDR3 has 14 amino acids. CDR1 and CDR2 (germline): LNHDA, SQIVND (reference sequence). The CDR3 reads CASGKDRPNTEAFF. CDR3 coding DNA: TGTGCCAGTGGGAAGGACAGACCGAACACTGAAGCTTTCTTT.

This chain links TRBV27 with TRBJ1-4; the D gene is possibly TRBD1 (6 bases). Germline CDR1 MNHEY, CDR2 SMNVEV (reference sequence). With 4 bases removed from V and 4 bases from J, the gap between germline ends came to 13 bases. The CDR3 consists of 15 residues. CDR3 amino acids: CASSSAGADNEKLFF. The CDR3 coding sequence is TGTGCCAGCAGTTCAGCAGGGGCGGATAATGAAAAACTGTTTTTT.

This sequence joins TRBV29-1 and TRBJ2-7, with D perhaps TRBD1 (6 bases). The germline V and J ends were trimmed by 1 base and 7 bases, with 11 bases remaining between them. The germline V gene has CDR1 SQVTM and CDR2 ANQGSEA. The CDR3 is made up of 12 amino acids. CDR3 sequence: CSVEVQGWEQYF. The DNA for the CDR3 is TGCAGCGTTGAAGTACAGGGTTGGGAGCAGTACTTC.

The chain joins TRBV19 to TRBJ2-1, with D possibly being TRBD1 (6 bases). V dropped 4 bases and J dropped 4 bases, with 14 bases sitting between them. The CDR3 is 15 amino acids. Germline V gives CDR1 LNHDA, CDR2 SQIVND (reference sequence). The CDR3 region is CASSRQGPPYNEQFF. In DNA, the CDR3 is TGTGCCAGTAGTAGGCAGGGGCCCCCTTACAATGAGCAGTTCTTC.

This rearrangement joins TRBV4-1 to TRBJ2-3; the match to TRBD2 covers 16 bases. Germline V gene sequence: CDR1 MGHRA, CDR2 YSYEKL. The J segment lost 6 bases and the V segment lost 0 bases, leaving 6 bases of the junction unmatched. The CDR3 spans 18 residues. The CDR3 nucleotides read TGCGCCAGCAGCCAAGATGGGACTAGCGGGGGGGCCGGGGATACGCAGTATTTT. Translation gives CASSQDGTSGGAGDTQYF.

The CDR3 DNA reads as TGTGCCAGTAGTATTGGACGGATGGGGGCTCCGAATGCCAAAAACATTCAGTACTTC. This sequence encodes CASSIGRMGAPNAKNIQYF. The chain combines TRBV19 with TRBJ2-4, with D perhaps matching TRBD1 (6 bases). The CDR3 length is 19 residues. V was pared by 3 bases and J by 1 base, with 22 bases between. Per germline, CDR1 LNHDA and CDR2 SQIVND (reference sequence).

In the case of this clone: This same CDR3 is encoded by further DNA sequences in the sample. This sequence joins TRBV19 and TRBJ1-3; 7 positions match TRBD1. V was pared by 0 bases and J by 2 bases, with 1 base of the junction left unmatched. The CDR3 consists of 15 residues. Germline lookup yields CDR1 LNHDA and CDR2 SQIVND (reference sequence). The CDR3 DNA reads as TGTGCCAGTAGTATAGAGGGGACAGCTGGAAACACCATATATTTT. This codes for CASSIEGTAGNTIYF. Full variable domain (missing parts from reference TRBV19 and TRBJ1-3): DGGITQSPKYLFRKEGQNVTLSCEQNLNHDAMYWYRQDPGQGLRLIYYSQIVNDFQKGDIAEGYSVSREKKESFPLTVTSAQKNPTAFYLCASSIEGTAGNTIYFGEGSWLTVV.

The chain carries TRBV19 and TRBJ1-2, with D possibly matching TRBD1 (5 bases). Germline V gene sequence: CDR1 LNHDA, CDR2 SQIVND (reference sequence). V lost 5 bases, J lost 8 bases, and 12 bases lay in between. The CDR3 is made up of 12 amino acids. CDR3 nucleotides: TGTGCCAGTAGTCCCTCAGGGTTAGGCTACACCTTC. Translation: CASSPSGLGYTF.

The rearrangement uses TRBV11-2 and TRBJ2-2; D is ambiguous. Germline V lookup: CDR1 SGHAT, CDR2 FQNNGV. Trimming removed 1 base at V and 0 bases at J, with 6 bases between. This CDR3 region has 15 residues. CDR3 coding DNA: TGTGCCAGCAGCTTAGTCCAGGCGAACACCGGGGAGCTGTTTTTT. It encodes CASSLVQANTGELFF. The complete variable domain, with remaining parts taken from reference TRBV11-2 and TRBJ2-2, reads EAGVAQSPRYKIIEKRQSVAFWCNPISGHATLYWYQQILGQGPKLLIQFQNNGVVDDSQLPKDRFSAERLKGVDSTLKIQPAKLEDSAVYLCASSLVQANTGELFFGEGSRLTVL.

The rearrangement uses TRBV7-3 and TRBJ1-1; D might be TRBD1 (6 bases). Germline lookup yields CDR1 SGHTA and CDR2 FQGTGA. V shed 5 bases and J shed 10 bases, with 14 bases lying between them. This CDR3 spans 12 amino acids. CDR3 loop: CASSPPGQGAFF. The CDR3 DNA follows: TGTGCCAGCAGCCCCCCGGGACAAGGAGCTTTCTTT.